This T cell receptor beta chain was retrieved from a study of cytomegalovirus exposure and HLA in healthy donors. Study conclusions and caveats: Researchers counted around 180 TCR beta chains as cytomegalovirus-associated.

The V and J ends lost 4 bases and 0 bases respectively, with 18 bases between them. Germline V gene data show CDR1 as SGHAT and CDR2 as FQNNGV. The CDR3 consists of 17 residues. This clone was observed a few times. Its antigen is as yet unknown. Profiling relied on immunoSEQ multiplex PCR, and the TCRdb table lists in-frame clones only, not all of them. In the table there are over 200,000 clones, roughly 87% of which are singletons. The study drew the donors from its roughly 130-subject validation cohort, separate from the roughly 700-subject first cohort. The TCR sequence derives from a woman between 18 and 29 years old in good health and CMV-seropositive. Source material: PBMCs. The chain uses TRBV11-2 and TRBJ1-2; D remains unclear. The chain's CDR3 is CASSSPRGRTANYGYTF. The CDR3 nucleotides are TGTGCCAGCAGCTCCCCGCGGGGTAGGACTGCTAACTATGGCTACACCTTC.